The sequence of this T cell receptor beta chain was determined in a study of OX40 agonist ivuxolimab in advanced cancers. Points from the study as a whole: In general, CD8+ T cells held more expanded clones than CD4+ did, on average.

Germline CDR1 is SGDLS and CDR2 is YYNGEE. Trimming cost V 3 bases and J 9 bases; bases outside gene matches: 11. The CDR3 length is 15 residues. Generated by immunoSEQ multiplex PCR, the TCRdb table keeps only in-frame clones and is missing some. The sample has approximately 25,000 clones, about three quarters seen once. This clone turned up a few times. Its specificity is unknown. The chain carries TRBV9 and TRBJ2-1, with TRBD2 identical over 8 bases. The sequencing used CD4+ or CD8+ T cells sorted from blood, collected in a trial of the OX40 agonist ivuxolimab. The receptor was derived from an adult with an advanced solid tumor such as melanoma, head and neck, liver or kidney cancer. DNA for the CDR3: TGTGCCAGCAGCGGCGGGGGGAGTAAACTCAGTGAGCAGTTCTTC. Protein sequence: CASSGGGSKLSEQFF.